The 16 T cell receptor beta chains given below trace back to one sample, sequenced in a study of human T cells and chemical hapten exposure. MiXCR was run by TCRdb on the RACE reads, yielding one entry per CDR3 protein. Of approximately 52,000 distinct CDR3 sequences listed, roughly 11% are singletons. Time point defined: patch test 1, 2 weeks after DPC sensitization. Treatment defined: therapeutic diphenylcyclopropenone sensitization with weekly scalp DPC. Someone pulled total RNA out of unfractionated whole blood. The sequencing used whole blood, collected in connection with sensitization to the hapten diphenylcyclopropenone (DPC). These receptor sequences come from a woman aged 35 to 49 with alopecia areata. Some clones in this sample may be carry-over from other donors' samples.

V gene TRBV6-5 combines with J gene TRBJ2-1, with unresolved D. This CDR3 is built from 13 residues. The germline V gene encodes CDR1 MNHEY and CDR2 SVGAGI. V was cut by 0 bases and J by 8 bases, with 8 bases left in between. As DNA, the CDR3 is TGTGCCAGCAGTTACTCGAATGTACATGAGCAGTTCTTC. Amino acids: CASSYSNVHEQFF.

This clonotype came up a few times. The chain links TRBV12-3 or TRBV12-4 to TRBJ1-1, with D unclear. The CDR3 is 13 residues long. Trimming took off 6 bases at V and 4 bases at J, with 12 bases between the two ends. The CDR3 nucleotides read TGTGCCAGCAGCCCCCTCGAAGGCACTGAAGCTTTCTTT. Translation: CASSPLEGTEAFF.

The rearrangement joins TRBV10-3 to TRBJ2-1; D unclear. Between the trimmed V and J ends, which lost 2 bases and 0 bases, there was a span of 8 bases. CDR1 is ENHRY, CDR2 SYGVKD, per germline. This CDR3 is built from 15 residues. This CDR3 is CAISEQASSYNEQFF. CDR3 nucleotide sequence: TGTGCCATCAGTGAGCAGGCAAGCTCCTACAATGAGCAGTTCTTC.

This clonotype was counted many times. The chain carries TRBV6-6 and TRBJ2-7, with 9 positions matching TRBD1. Germline V gene sequence: CDR1 MNHNY, CDR2 SVGAGI (reference sequence). After removal of 7 bases from V and 4 bases from J, the junction contained 8 bases not matched to a gene. This CDR3 has 14 amino acids. The CDR3 protein is CASISSDRGYEQYF. The CDR3 coding sequence is TGTGCCAGCATTTCCTCGGACAGGGGTTACGAGCAGTACTTC.

This chain links TRBV23-1 with TRBJ2-7, with a weak D call TRBD1 (5 bases). TRBV23-1 is filed as an ORF, its function uncertain. Between the trimmed V and J ends, which lost 4 bases and 3 bases, there was a span of 13 bases. The CDR3 is 14 amino acids. CDR3 sequence reads: CASSPGHPSYEQYF. CDR3 DNA sequence: TGCGCCAGCAGTCCCGGACACCCCAGCTACGAGCAGTACTTC.

The chain recombines TRBV7-6 with TRBJ2-7; 9 bases are a match to TRBD1. The CDR3 spans 15 residues. J gave up 3 bases and V 5 bases, and 8 bases lay outside the gene matches. Germline CDR1 reads SGHVS; CDR2 reads FNYEAQ. The CDR3 loop is CASSLGTGKNYEQYF. The CDR3 DNA sequence: TGTGCCAGCAGCCTAGGGACAGGGAAGAACTACGAGCAGTACTTC.

V gene TRBV6-6 combines with J gene TRBJ1-3, with D hard to call. V lost 4 bases and J 5 bases, leaving 18 bases between the germline ends. Germline loops: CDR1 MNHNY, CDR2 SVGAGI (reference sequence). This CDR3 spans 16 amino acids. The CDR3 DNA reads as TGTGCCAGCAGTTCCGGCCCAAGAGGCTTGAGAAACACCATATATTTT. This sequence encodes CASSSGPRGLRNTIYF.

This clonotype was observed a handful of times. The J gene is TRBJ1-1, the V gene TRBV10-3, with 9 nucleotides matching TRBD1. Germline CDR1 ENHRY, CDR2 SYGVKD. The CDR3 runs to 15 residues. J was trimmed by 0 bases and V by 4 bases; bases with no gene match: 3. The CDR3 DNA is TGTGCCATCAGTGCAACAGGGGGCATGAACACTGAAGCTTTCTTT. Translated, it gives CAISATGGMNTEAFF.

This clonotype was seen more than once but under ten times. This chain uses TRBV28 with TRBJ2-5; no reliable D call. Trimming left V 4 bases short and J 2 bases short, with 14 bases between. This CDR3 has 15 residues. CDR1 and CDR2 (germline): MDHEN, SYDVKM. Written as DNA, the CDR3 is TGTGCCAGCAGTTCCTCGGGTTGGGTACAAGAGACCCAGTACTTC. Its protein product is CASSSSGWVQETQYF.

This chain uses TRBV27 with TRBJ1-5; unclear D gene. The ends were cut back, 2 bases at V and 8 bases at J, with 13 bases in the middle. The CDR3 consists of 14 residues. Germline assignment: CDR1 MNHEY and CDR2 SMNVEV (reference sequence). The CDR3 reads CASSLGSLREPQHF. The CDR3 region has the DNA TGTGCCAGCAGTTTAGGGTCATTGAGGGAGCCCCAGCATTTT.

This clonotype was counted many times. V and J are TRBV28 and TRBJ1-1; 7 bases align to TRBD1. The CDR3 totals 15 residues. V shed 1 base and J 1 base; nucleotides not matched to a gene: 3. CDR1 is MDHEN and CDR2 is SYDVKM in the germline V gene. The CDR3, as DNA: TGTGCCAGCAGTTTATTTGCAGGGGGGAACACTGAAGCTTTCTTT. This translates into CASSLFAGGNTEAFF.

This clonotype was seen more than once but under ten times. V is TRBV29-1 and J is TRBJ2-3, with D unclear. From germline, CDR1 is SQVTM and CDR2 ANQGSEA. This CDR3 is built from 13 residues. Deletions cut 7 bases from V and 4 bases from J, with 15 bases between. CDR3 amino acids: CSAEVVGSDTQYF. The CDR3 region has the DNA TGCAGCGCCGAGGTGGTGGGTTCAGATACGCAGTATTTT.

This clonotype has only a few counts. The chain couples TRBV7-8 to TRBJ2-1; maybe TRBD1 (6 bases). The germline V and J ends were trimmed by 3 bases and 3 bases, with 18 bases remaining between them. There are 17 residues in the CDR3. Germline-derived CDR1 and CDR2 are SGHVS and FQNEAQ. The CDR3 sequence: CASSFRGSRASYNEQFF. CDR3 DNA: TGTGCCAGCAGCTTTAGGGGGAGTAGGGCCAGCTACAATGAGCAGTTCTTC.

Only a few counts were recorded for this clonotype. V and J are TRBV6-6 and TRBJ2-3, with TRBD2 identical over 12 bases. The V gene's germline CDR1 is MNHNY and CDR2 SVGAGI (reference sequence). The J segment lost 4 bases and the V segment lost 7 bases, leaving 12 bases of the junction unmatched. The CDR3 length is 17 residues. In DNA form, the CDR3 reads TGTGCCAGCACCCAACCGACTAGCGGGAGAGTGGCAGATACGCAGTATTTT. Translating it yields CASTQPTSGRVADTQYF.

In its sample, this clonotype was seen a few times. V gene TRBV7-8 combines with J gene TRBJ2-1; D is tentatively TRBD1 or TRBD2 (5 bases each). Per the germline V gene, CDR1 is SGHVS and CDR2 is FQNEAQ. Trimming took off 6 bases at V and 7 bases at J, with 16 bases between the two ends. There are 14 residues in the CDR3. Written as DNA, the CDR3 is TGTGCCAGCAGAGCTAGGCTGGGGGAAAATGAGCAGTTCTTC. Translating it yields CASRARLGENEQFF.

About this clonotype: Because it lacks the conserved phenylalanine or tryptophan at the end, this CDR3 is likely a read error. The rearrangement joins TRBV7-8 to TRBJ2-3; TRBD2 aligns across 8 bases. V lost 1 base and J lost 2; bases outside the gene matches: 8. The CDR3 has 17 residues. Germline values: CDR1 SGHVS, CDR2 FQNEAQ. The CDR3 bases are TGTGCCAGCAGCTTAGTAGGAGCGGGGGCCACCACAGATACGCAGTATTCT. This translates into CASSLVGAGATTDTQYS.